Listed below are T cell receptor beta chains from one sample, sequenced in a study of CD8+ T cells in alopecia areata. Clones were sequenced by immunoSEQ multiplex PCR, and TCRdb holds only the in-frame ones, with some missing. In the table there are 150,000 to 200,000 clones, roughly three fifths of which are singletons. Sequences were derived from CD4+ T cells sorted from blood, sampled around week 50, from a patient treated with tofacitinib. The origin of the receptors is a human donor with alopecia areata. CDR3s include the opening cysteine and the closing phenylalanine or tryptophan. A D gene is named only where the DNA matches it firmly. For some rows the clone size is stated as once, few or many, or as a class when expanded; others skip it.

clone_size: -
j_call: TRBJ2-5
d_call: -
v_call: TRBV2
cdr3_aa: CASQVHQETQYF
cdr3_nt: TGTGCCAGCCAGGTCCACCAAGAGACCCAGTACTTC

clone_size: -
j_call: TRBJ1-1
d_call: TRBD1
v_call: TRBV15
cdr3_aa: CATSYQGGNTEAFF
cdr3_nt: TGTGCCACCTCTTATCAGGGGGGGAACACTGAAGCTTTCTTT

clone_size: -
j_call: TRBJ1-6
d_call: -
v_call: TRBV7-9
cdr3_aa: CASSQDGRGTPLHF
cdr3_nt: TGTGCCAGCAGCCAAGACGGGCGAGGGACACCCCTCCACTTT

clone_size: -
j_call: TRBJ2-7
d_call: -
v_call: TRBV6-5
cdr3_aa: CASSRTPGEQYF
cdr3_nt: TGTGCCAGCAGTCGGACCCCCGGGGAGCAGTACTTC

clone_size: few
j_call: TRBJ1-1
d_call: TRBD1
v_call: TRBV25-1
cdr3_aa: CASRQGLNTEAFF
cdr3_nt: TGTGCCAGCAGACAGGGGTTGAACACTGAAGCTTTCTTT

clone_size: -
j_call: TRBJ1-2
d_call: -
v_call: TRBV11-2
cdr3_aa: CASSPRGDSNYGYTF
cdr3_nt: TGTGCCAGCAGCCCTCGGGGGGATTCAAACTATGGCTACACCTTC

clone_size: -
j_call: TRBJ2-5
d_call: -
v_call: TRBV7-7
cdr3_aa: CASSAGVGRQETQYF
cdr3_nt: TGTGCCAGCAGCGCAGGGGTCGGTAGACAAGAGACCCAGTACTTC

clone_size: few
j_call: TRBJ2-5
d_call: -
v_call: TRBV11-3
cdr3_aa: CASSLYAGLQETQYF
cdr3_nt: TGTGCCAGCAGCTTATATGCGGGGCTCCAAGAGACCCAGTACTTC

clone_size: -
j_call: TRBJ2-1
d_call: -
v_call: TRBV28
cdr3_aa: CASSLELYNEQFF
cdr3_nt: TGTGCCAGCAGTTTAGAACTTTACAATGAGCAGTTCTTC

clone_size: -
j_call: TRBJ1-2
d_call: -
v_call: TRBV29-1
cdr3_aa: CSVAREIYGYTF
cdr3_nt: TGCAGCGTTGCACGAGAAATCTATGGCTACACCTTC

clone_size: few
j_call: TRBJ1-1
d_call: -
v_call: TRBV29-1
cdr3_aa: CSVGVRGDTEAFF
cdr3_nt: TGCAGCGTTGGTGTGAGAGGGGACACTGAAGCTTTCTTT

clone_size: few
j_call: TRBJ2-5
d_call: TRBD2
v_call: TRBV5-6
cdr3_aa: CASSSGLARETQYF
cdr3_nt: TGTGCCAGCAGCTCCGGACTAGCCCGTGAGACCCAGTACTTC

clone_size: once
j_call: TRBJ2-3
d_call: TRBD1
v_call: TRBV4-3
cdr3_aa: CASGDREADTQYF
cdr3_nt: TGCGCCAGCGGGGACAGGGAGGCAGATACGCAGTATTTT

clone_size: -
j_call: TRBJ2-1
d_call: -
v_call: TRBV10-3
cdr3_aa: CAISHKTDSSLGGGQFF
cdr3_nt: TGTGCCATCAGCCATAAGACGGACTCGAGTCTGGGTGGGGGGCAGTTCTTC

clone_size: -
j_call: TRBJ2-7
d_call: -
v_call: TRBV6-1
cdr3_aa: CASSDTTPVRQYF
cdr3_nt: TGTGCCAGCAGTGATACGACCCCTGTCCGGCAGTACTTC

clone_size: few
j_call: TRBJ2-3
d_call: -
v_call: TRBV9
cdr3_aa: CASSASMADTQYF
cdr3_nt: TGTGCCAGCAGCGCCAGTATGGCAGATACGCAGTATTTT

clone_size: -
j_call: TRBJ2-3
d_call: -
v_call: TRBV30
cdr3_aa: CAWNPPGATPQYF
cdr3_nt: TGTGCCTGGAACCCGCCGGGGGCCACCCCCCAGTATTTT

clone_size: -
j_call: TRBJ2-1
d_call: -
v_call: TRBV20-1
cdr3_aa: CSVQDYNEQFF
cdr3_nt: TGCAGCGTTCAAGATTACAATGAGCAGTTCTTC

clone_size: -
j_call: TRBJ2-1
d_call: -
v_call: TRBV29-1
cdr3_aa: CSVEKGNEQFF
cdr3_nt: TGCAGCGTTGAAAAGGGAAATGAGCAGTTCTTC

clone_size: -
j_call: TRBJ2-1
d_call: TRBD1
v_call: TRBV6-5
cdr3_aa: CASSYRTGNYNEQFF
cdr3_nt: TGTGCCAGCAGTTACAGGACAGGGAACTACAATGAGCAGTTCTTC

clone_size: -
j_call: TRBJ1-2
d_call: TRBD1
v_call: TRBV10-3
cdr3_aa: CAISEDRDYGYTF
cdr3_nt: TGTGCCATCAGTGAAGACAGGGACTATGGCTACACCTTC

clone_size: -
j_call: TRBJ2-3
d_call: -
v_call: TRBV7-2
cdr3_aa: CASSSPVLTDTQYF
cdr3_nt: TGTGCCAGCAGCTCACCAGTTTTAACAGATACGCAGTATTTT

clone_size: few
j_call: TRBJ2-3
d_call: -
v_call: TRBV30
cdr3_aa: CAWNWDRMADTQYF
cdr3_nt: TGTGCCTGGAACTGGGACCGGATGGCAGATACGCAGTATTTT

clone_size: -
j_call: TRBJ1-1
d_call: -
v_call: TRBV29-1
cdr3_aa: CSGSLGNTEAFF
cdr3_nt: TGCAGCGGCTCGCTTGGGAACACTGAAGCTTTCTTT

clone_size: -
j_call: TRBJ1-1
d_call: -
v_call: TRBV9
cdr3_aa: CASSVATANTEAFF
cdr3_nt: TGTGCCAGCAGCGTAGCGACAGCGAACACTGAAGCTTTCTTT

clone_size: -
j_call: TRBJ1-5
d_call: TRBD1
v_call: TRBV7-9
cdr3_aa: CASSLALQGQPQHF
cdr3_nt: TGTGCCAGCAGCTTAGCTTTACAGGGGCAGCCCCAGCATTTT

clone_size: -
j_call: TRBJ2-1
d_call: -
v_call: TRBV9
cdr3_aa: CASSVRQNNEQFF
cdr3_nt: TGTGCCAGCAGCGTACGACAGAACAATGAGCAGTTCTTC

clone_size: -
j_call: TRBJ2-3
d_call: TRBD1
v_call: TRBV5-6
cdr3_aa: CASSLRQGVTDTQYF
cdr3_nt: TGTGCCAGCAGCTTACGACAGGGAGTAACAGATACGCAGTATTTT

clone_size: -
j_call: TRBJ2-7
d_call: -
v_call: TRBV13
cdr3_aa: CASSLTGLTYEQYF
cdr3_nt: TGTGCCAGCAGCTTAACGGGGCTAACCTACGAGCAGTACTTC

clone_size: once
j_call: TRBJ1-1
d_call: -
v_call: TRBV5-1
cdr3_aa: CASSGKQGITEAFF
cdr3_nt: TGCGCCAGCAGCGGAAAACAGGGAATCACTGAAGCTTTCTTT

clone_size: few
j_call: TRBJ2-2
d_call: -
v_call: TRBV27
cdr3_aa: CASSYIPGELFF
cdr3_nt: TGTGCCAGCAGTTATATTCCCGGGGAGCTGTTTTTT

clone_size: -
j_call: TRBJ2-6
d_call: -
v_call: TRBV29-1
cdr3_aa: CSVAFSGANVLTF
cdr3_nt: TGCAGCGTCGCCTTCTCTGGGGCCAACGTCCTGACTTTC

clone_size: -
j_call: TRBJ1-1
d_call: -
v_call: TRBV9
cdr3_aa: CASSVGTLGAEAFF
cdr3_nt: TGTGCCAGCAGCGTCGGGACGCTGGGGGCTGAAGCTTTCTTT

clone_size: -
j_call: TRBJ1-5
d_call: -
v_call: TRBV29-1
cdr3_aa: CSVARGCQSNQPQHF
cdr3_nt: TGCAGCGTTGCCCGGGGGTGCCAGAGCAATCAGCCCCAGCATTTT

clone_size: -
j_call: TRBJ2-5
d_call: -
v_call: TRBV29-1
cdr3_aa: CSVAQVGETQYF
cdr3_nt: TGCAGCGTTGCCCAGGTCGGGGAGACCCAGTACTTC

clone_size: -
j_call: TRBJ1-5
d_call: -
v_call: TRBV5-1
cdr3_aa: CASSLEGGNQPQHF
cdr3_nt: TGCGCCAGCAGCTTGGAGGGCGGCAATCAGCCCCAGCATTTT

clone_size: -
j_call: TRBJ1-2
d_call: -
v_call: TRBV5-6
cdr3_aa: CASSLPIWGSGGYTF
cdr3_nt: TGTGCCAGCAGCTTGCCGATTTGGGGGAGTGGAGGCTACACCTTC

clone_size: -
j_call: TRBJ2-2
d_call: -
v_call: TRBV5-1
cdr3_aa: CASSGDTRELFF
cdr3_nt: TGCGCCAGCAGCGGGGACACCCGGGAGCTGTTTTTT

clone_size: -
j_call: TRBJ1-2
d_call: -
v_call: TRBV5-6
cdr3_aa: CASTSEVKGSNYGYTF
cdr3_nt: TGTGCCAGCACCTCGGAGGTAAAGGGATCTAACTATGGCTACACCTTC

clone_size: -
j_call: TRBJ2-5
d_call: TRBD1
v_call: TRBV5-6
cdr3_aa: CASSLGQGVQETQYF
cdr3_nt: TGTGCCAGCAGCTTGGGGCAGGGGGTCCAAGAGACCCAGTACTTC

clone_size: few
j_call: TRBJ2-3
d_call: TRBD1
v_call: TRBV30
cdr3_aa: CAWSTMTGGRTDTQYF
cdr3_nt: TGTGCCTGGAGTACGATGACAGGGGGCCGAACAGATACGCAGTATTTT

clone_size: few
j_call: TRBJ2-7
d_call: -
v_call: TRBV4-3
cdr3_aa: CASSQSSYTYEQYF
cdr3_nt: TGCGCCAGCAGCCAATCCTCATACACCTACGAGCAGTACTTC

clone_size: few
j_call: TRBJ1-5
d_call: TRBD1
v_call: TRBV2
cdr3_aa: CASSEGRGTGAFQPQHF
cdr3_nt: TGTGCCAGCAGTGAAGGAAGGGGGACAGGGGCTTTTCAGCCCCAGCATTTT

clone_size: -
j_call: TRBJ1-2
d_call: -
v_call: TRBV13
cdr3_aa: CASSLQAINYGYTF
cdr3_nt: TGTGCCAGCAGCTTACAAGCCATTAACTATGGCTACACCTTC

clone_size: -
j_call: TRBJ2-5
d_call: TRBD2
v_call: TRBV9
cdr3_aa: CASSVSPSGGTYQETQYF
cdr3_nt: TGTGCCAGCAGCGTATCGCCCAGCGGGGGGACGTACCAAGAGACCCAGTACTTC

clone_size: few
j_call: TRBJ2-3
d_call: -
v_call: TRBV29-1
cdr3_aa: CSVEGFTDTQYF
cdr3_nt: TGCAGCGTGGAGGGCTTCACAGATACGCAGTATTTT

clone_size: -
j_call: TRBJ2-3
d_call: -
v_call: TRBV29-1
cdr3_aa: CSVLGDTQYF
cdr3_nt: TGCAGCGTTCTGGGAGATACGCAGTATTTT

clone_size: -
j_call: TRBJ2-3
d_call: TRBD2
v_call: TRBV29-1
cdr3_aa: CSNRAGGPTDTQYF
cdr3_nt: TGCAGCAATCGAGCGGGGGGGCCGACAGATACGCAGTATTTT

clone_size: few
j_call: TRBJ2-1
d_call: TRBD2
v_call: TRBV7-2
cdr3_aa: CASSLDLSGGKQFF
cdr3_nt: TGTGCCAGCAGCTTAGACCTTAGCGGGGGAAAGCAGTTCTTC

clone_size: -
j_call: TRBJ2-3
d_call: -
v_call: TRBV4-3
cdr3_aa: CASSQDNAESTQYF
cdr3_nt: TGCGCCAGCAGCCAAGATAATGCGGAATCTACGCAGTATTTT

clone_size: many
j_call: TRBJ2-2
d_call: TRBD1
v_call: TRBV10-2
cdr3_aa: CASSGDRGGRTGELFF
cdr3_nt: TGCGCCAGCAGTGGGGACAGGGGAGGTCGCACCGGGGAGCTGTTTTTT

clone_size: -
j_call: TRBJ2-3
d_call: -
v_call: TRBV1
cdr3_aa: CTSSQGTVIRGNTQYF
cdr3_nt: TGCACCAGCAGCCAAGGGACGGTAATTCGTGGTAATACGCAGTATTTT

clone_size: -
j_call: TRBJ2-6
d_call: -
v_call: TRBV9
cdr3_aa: CASSVPKTETSGANVLTF
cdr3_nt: TGTGCCAGCAGCGTACCGAAGACAGAGACATCTGGGGCCAACGTCCTGACTTTC

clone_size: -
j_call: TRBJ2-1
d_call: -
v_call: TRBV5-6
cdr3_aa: CASSQERTAFPYNEQFF
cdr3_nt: TGTGCCAGCAGCCAGGAAAGGACAGCCTTTCCTTACAATGAGCAGTTCTTC

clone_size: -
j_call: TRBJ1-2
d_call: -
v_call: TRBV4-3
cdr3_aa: CASSQDRGAGGYTF
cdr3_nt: TGCGCCAGCAGCCAAGATCGGGGGGCTGGTGGCTACACCTTC

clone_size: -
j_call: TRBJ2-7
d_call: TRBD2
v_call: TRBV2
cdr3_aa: CASSRGGDEQYF
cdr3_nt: TGTGCCAGCAGTAGGGGAGGGGACGAGCAGTACTTC

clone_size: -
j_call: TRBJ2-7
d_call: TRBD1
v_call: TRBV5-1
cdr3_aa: CASSGTGDTYEQYF
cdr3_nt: TGCGCCAGCAGCGGGACAGGGGACACCTACGAGCAGTACTTC

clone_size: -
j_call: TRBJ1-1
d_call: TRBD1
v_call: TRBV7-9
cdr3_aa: CASSSQGYGEAFF
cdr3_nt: TGTGCCAGCAGCTCACAGGGGTATGGTGAAGCTTTCTTT

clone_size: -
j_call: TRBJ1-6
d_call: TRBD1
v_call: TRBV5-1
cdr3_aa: CASSLGTGNSPLHF
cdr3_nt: TGCGCCAGCAGCTTGGGGACAGGGAATTCACCCCTCCACTTT

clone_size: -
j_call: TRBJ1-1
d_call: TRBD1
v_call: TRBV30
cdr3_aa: CAWRQGDTEAFF
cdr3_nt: TGTGCCTGGAGGCAGGGGGACACTGAAGCTTTCTTT